This T cell receptor beta chain was sequenced during a study of blood T cell repertoires in COVID-19. Clones were sequenced by immunoSEQ multiplex PCR, and TCRdb holds only the in-frame ones, with some missing. The sample comprises some 190,000 clones, 70% to 90% of which are singletons, and roughly 4.5% rests with the top ten. This clonotype originated in a man aged 25-45 years with acute COVID-19. Sequencing used PBMCs or T cells enriched from blood (not recorded which).

The CDR3 DNA follows: TGTGCCAGCTCACCAGGGCCGAGCTACGAGCAGTACTTC. It translates to CASSPGPSYEQYF. The chain joins TRBV18 to TRBJ2-7, with no clear D. The V gene's germline CDR1 is KGHSH and CDR2 LQKENI. CDR3 size: 13 residues. Trimming stripped 2 bases from V and 3 bases from J, with 8 bases between.